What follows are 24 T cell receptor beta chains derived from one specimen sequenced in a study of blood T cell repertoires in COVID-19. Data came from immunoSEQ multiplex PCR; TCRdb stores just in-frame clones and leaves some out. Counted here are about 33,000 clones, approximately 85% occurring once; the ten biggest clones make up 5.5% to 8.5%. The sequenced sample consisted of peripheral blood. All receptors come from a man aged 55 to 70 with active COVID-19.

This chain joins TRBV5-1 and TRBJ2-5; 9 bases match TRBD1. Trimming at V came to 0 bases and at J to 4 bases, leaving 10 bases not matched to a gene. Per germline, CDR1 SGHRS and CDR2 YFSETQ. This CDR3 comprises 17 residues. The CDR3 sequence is CASSLGLQGAPGETQYF. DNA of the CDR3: TGCGCCAGCAGCTTGGGACTACAGGGGGCGCCGGGAGAGACCCAGTACTTC.

CDR3 in DNA: TGTGCCAGCAGCACACGAGGACTGATGTACAATGAGCAGTTCTTC. Translated, it gives CASSTRGLMYNEQFF. This sequence joins TRBV7-9 and TRBJ2-1; weak D call: TRBD2 (5 bases). Germline V gene data show CDR1 as SEHNR and CDR2 as FQNEAQ (reference sequence). V dropped 5 bases and J dropped 4 bases, with 15 bases sitting between them. The CDR3 extends over 15 amino acids.

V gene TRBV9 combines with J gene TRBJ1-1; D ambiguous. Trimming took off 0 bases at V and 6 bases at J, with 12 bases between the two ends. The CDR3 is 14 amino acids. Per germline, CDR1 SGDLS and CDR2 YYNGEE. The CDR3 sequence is CASSVGPGSSEAFF. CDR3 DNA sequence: TGTGCCAGCAGCGTAGGTCCGGGGAGCTCTGAAGCTTTCTTT.

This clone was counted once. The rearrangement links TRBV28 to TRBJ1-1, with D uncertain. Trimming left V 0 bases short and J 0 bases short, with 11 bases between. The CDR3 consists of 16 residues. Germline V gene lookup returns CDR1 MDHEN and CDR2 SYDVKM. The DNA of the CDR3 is TGTGCCAGCAGTTTATGGGAGGGAGGGATGAACACTGAAGCTTTCTTT. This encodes CASSLWEGGMNTEAFF. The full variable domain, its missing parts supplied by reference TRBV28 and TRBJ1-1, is DVKVTQSSRYLVKRTGEKVFLECVQDMDHENMFWYRQDPGLGLRLIYFSYDVKMKEKGDIPEGYSVSREKKERFSLILESASTNQTSMYLCASSLWEGGMNTEAFFGQGTRLTVV.

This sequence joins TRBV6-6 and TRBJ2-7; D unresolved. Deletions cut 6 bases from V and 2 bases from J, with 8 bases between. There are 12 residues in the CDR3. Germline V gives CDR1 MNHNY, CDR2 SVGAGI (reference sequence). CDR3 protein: CASRSGAYEQYV. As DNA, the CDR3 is TGTGCCAGCAGATCGGGTGCCTACGAGCAGTACGTC.

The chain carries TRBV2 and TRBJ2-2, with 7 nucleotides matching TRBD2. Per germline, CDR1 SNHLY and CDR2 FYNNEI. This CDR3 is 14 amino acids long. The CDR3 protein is CAREGAVRTGELFF. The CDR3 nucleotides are TGTGCTAGGGAGGGAGCGGTTCGGACCGGGGAGCTGTTTTTT. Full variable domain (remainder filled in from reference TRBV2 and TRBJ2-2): EPEVTQTPSHQVTQMGQEVILRCVPISNHLYFYWYRQILGQKVEFLVSFYNNEISEKSEIFDDQFSVERPDGSNFTLKIRSTKLEDSAMYFCAREGAVRTGELFFGEGSRLTVL.

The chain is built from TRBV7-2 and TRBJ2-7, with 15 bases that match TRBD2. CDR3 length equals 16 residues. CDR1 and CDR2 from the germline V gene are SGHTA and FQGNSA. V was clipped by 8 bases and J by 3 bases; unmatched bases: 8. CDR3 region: CASGPGLAGGHYEQYF. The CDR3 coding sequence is TGTGCCAGCGGTCCGGGACTAGCGGGAGGACACTACGAGCAGTACTTC.

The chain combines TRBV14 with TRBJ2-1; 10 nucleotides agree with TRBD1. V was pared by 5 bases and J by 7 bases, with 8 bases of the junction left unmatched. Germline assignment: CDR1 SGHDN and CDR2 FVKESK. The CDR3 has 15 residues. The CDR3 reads CASSTRTGGRNEQFF. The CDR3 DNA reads TGTGCCAGCAGCACCAGGACAGGGGGAAGGAATGAGCAGTTCTTC.

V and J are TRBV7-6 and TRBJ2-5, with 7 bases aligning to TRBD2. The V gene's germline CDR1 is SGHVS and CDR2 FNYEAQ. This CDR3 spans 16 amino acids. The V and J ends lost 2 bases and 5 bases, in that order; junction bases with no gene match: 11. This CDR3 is CASSLILTGLSETQYF. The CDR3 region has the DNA TGTGCCAGCAGCTTAATCCTTACGGGACTAAGTGAGACCCAGTACTTC.

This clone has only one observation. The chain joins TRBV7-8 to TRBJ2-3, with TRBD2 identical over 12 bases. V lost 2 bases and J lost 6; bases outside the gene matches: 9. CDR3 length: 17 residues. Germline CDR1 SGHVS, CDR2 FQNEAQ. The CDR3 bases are TGTGCCAGCAGCTTATCATCCCGACTAGCGGGGGTGGATACGCAGTATTTT. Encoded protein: CASSLSSRLAGVDTQYF.

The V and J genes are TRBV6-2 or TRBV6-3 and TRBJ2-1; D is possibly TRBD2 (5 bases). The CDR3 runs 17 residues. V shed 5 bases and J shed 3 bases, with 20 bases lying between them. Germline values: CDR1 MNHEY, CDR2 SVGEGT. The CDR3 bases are TGTGCCAGCAGTCCCGGTGGAAGCGGAATGAACTACAATGAGCAGTTCTTC. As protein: CASSPGGSGMNYNEQFF.

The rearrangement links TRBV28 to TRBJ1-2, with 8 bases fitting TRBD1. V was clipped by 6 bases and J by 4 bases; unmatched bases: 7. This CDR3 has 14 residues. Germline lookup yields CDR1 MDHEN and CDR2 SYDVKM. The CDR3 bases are TGTGCCAGCAGCTCACACAGGGGGGCCTATGGCTACACCTTC. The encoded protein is CASSSHRGAYGYTF.

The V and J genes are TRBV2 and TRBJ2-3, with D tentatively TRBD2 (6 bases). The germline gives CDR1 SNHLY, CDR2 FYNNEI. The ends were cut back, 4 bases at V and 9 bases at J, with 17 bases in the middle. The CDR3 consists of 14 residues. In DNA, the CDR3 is TGTGCCAGCAGTGCCGGGAGTACTATAGGGACGCAGTATTTT. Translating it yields CASSAGSTIGTQYF. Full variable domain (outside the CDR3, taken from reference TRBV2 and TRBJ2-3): EPEVTQTPSHQVTQMGQEVILRCVPISNHLYFYWYRQILGQKVEFLVSFYNNEISEKSEIFDDQFSVERPDGSNFTLKIRSTKLEDSAMYFCASSAGSTIGTQYFGPGTRLTVL.

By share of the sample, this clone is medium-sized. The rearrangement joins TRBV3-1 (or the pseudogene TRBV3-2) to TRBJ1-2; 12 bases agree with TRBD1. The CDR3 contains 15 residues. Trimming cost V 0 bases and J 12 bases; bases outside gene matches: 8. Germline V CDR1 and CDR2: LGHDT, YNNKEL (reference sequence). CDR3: CASSQEVRGQGANTF. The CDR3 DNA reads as TGTGCCAGCAGCCAAGAAGTCCGGGGACAGGGGGCGAACACCTTC.

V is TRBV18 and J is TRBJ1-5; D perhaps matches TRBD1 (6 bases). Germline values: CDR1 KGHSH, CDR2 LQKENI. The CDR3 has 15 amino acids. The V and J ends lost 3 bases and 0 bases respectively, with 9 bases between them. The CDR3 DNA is TGTGCCAGCTCACCGGGGGCGGCTAGCAATCAGCCCCAGCATTTT. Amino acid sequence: CASSPGAASNQPQHF.

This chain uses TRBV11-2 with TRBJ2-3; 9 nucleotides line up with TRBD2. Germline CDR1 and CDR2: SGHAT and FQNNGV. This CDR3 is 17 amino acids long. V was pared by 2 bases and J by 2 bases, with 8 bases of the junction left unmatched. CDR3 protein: CASSLNFLAGFTDTQYF. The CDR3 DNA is TGTGCCAGCAGCTTAAACTTTCTAGCGGGATTCACAGATACGCAGTATTTT.

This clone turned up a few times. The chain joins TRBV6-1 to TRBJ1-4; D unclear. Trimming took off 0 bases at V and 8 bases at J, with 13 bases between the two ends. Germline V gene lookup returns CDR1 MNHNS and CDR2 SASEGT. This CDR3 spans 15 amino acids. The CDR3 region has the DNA TGTGCCAGCAGTGAAGCAGATGGACTGTGGGAAAAACTGTTTTTT. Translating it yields CASSEADGLWEKLFF.

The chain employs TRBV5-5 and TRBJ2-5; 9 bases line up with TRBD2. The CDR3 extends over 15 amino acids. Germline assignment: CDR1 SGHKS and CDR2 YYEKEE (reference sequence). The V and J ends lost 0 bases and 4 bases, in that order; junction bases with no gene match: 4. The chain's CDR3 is CASSLDGGRVETQYF. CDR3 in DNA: TGTGCCAGCAGCTTGGACGGCGGGAGGGTAGAGACCCAGTACTTC.

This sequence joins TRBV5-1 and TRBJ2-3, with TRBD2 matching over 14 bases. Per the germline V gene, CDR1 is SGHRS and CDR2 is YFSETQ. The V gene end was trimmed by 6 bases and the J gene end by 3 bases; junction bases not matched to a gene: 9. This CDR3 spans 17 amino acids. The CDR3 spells CASTRLAGGLLTDTQYF. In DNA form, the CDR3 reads TGCGCCAGCACACGACTAGCGGGAGGGCTTTTGACAGATACGCAGTATTTT. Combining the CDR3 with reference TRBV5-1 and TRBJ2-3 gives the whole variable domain KAGVTQTPRYLIKTRGQQVTLSCSPISGHRSVSWYQQTPGQGLQFLFEYFSETQRNKGNFPGRFSGRQFSNSRSEMNVSTLELGDSALYLCASTRLAGGLLTDTQYFGPGTRLTVL.

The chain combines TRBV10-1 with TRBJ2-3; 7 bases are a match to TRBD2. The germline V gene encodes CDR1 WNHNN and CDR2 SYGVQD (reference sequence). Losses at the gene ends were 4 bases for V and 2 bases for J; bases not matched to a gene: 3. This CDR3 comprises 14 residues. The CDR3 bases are TGCGCCAGCAGTGGAGCGGGACCCACAGATACGCAGTATTTT. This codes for CASSGAGPTDTQYF.

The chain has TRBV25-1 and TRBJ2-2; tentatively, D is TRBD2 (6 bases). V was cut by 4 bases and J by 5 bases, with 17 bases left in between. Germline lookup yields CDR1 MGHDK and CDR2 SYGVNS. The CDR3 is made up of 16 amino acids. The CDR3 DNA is TGTGCCAGCAGTGTAGACTATCGGGCGGGGACCGGGGAGCTGTTTTTT. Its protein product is CASSVDYRAGTGELFF.

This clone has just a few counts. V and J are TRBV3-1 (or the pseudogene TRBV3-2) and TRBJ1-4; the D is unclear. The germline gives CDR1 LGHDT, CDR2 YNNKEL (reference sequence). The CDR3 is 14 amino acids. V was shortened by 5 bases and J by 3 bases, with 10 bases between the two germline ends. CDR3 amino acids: CASSFRRANEKLFF. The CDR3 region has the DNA TGTGCCAGCAGCTTCCGGAGGGCTAATGAAAAACTGTTTTTT.

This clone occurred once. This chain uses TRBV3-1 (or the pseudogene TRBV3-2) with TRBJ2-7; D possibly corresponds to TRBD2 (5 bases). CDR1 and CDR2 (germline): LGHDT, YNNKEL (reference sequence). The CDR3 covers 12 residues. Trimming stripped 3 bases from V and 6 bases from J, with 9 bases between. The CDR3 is CASSHGSAEQYF. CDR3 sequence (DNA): TGTGCCAGCAGCCATGGGAGTGCCGAGCAGTACTTC.

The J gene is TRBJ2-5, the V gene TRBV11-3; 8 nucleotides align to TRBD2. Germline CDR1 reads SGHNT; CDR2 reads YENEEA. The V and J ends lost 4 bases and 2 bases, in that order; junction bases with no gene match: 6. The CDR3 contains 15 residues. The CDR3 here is CASSSGGRRQETQYF. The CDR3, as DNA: TGTGCCAGCAGCTCCGGCGGGAGGCGTCAAGAGACCCAGTACTTC.